This TCR beta chain is from a study of blood T cell repertoires in COVID-19. Whole-study context: Sites across the United States, Italy and Spain contributed samples from acute and convalescent COVID-19. PBMCs, B-cell-depleted T cells, or T cells provided the cDNA or gDNA that made up the material.

Original methodology: Reference gene primers were amplified, and this amplification served to estimate nucleated cell counts. The assay was immunoSEQ multiplex PCR, and TCRdb's table has in-frame clones only and misses some. V, J and clone size are taken as reported in that table, and D and trimming were inferred from the DNA itself. The sample shows tens of thousands of clones, approximately 85% of them seen only once. This CDR3 has 15 residues. The germline CDR1 and CDR2 sequences are KGHSH and LQKENI. With 2 bases clipped from V and 7 bases from J, the junction kept 7 bases outside the gene matches.

The clonotype originates from a human donor in a cohort sampled during active COVID-19. Material: peripheral blood. This chain links TRBV18 with TRBJ1-4, with 7 bases that match TRBD1. The CDR3 protein is CASSPAGQRGEKLFF. For the CDR3, the DNA is TGTGCCAGCTCACCAGCGGGACAGAGGGGTGAAAAACTGTTTTTT.